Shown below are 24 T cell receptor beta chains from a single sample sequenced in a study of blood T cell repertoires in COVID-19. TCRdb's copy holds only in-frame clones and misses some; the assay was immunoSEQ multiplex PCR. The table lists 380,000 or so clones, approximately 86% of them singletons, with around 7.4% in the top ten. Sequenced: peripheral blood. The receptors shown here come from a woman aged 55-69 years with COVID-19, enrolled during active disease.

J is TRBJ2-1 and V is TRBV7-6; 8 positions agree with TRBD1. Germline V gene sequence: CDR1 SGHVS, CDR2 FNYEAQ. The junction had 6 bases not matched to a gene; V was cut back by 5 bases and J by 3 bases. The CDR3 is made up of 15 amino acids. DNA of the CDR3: TGTGCCAGCAGCAAGGGACAGGCAGACTACAATGAGCAGTTCTTC. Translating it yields CASSKGQADYNEQFF.

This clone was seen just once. In DNA form, the CDR3 reads TGTGCCAGCAGCTTTCTTGGTTCCGGGGGCTACACCTTC. It translates to CASSFLGSGGYTF. The chain joins TRBV7-8 to TRBJ1-2, with D unresolved. The CDR3 sequence is 13 residues long. Germline V gene data show CDR1 as SGHVS and CDR2 as FQNEAQ. V was clipped by 3 bases and J by 8 bases, with 13 bases between them.

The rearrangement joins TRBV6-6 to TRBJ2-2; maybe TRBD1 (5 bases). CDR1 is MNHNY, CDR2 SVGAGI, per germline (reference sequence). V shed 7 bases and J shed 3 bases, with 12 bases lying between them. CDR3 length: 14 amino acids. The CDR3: CASIKDTYTGELFF. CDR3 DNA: TGTGCCAGCATTAAGGACACGTACACCGGGGAGCTGTTTTTT.

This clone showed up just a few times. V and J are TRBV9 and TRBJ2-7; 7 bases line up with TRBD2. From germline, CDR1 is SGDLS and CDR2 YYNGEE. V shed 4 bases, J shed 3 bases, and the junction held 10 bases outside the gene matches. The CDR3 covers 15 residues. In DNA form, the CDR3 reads TGTGCCAGCAGCCCTGGTTTGGGAGGGGACTACGAGCAGTACTTC. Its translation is CASSPGLGGDYEQYF.

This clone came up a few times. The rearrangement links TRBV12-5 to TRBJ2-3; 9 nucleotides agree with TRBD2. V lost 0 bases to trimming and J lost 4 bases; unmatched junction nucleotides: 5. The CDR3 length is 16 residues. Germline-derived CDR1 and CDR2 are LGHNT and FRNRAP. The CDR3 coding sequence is TGTGCTAGTGGTTTGGTACTTAGCGGGGGTTCAGATACGCAGTATTTT. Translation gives CASGLVLSGGSDTQYF.

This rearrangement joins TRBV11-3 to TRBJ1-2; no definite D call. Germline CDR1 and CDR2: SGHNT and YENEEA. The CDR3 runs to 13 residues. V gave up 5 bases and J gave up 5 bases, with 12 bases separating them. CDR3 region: CASSPRGSYGYTF. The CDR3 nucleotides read TGTGCCAGCAGCCCCCGAGGATCGTATGGCTACACCTTC.

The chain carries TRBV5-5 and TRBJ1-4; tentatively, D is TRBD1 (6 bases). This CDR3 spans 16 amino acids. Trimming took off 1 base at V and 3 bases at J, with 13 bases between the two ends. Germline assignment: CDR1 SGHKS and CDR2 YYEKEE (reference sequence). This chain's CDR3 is CASSLSRGYSNEKLFF. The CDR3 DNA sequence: TGTGCCAGCAGCTTGTCCAGGGGATACTCTAATGAAAAACTGTTTTTT.

CDR3 loop: CASSFAAAYQETQYF. Written as DNA, the CDR3 is TGTGCCAGCAGCTTCGCCGCGGCGTACCAAGAGACCCAGTACTTC. The J gene is TRBJ2-5, the V gene TRBV11-2; D ambiguous. Looked up from germline, CDR1 is SGHAT and CDR2 is FQNNGV. Trimming left V 3 bases short and J 0 bases short, with 11 bases between. The CDR3 totals 15 residues.

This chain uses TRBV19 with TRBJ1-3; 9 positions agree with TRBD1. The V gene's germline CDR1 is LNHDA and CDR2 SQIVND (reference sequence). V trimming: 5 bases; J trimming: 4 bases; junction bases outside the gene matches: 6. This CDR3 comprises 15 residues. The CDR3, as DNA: TGTGCCAGTAGTGCCCGGACAGGGGTAGGAAACACCATATATTTT. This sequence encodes CASSARTGVGNTIYF.

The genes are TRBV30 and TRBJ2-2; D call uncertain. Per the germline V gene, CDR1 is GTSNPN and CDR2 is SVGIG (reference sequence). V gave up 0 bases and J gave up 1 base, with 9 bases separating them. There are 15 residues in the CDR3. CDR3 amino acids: CAWSVVGWNTGELFF. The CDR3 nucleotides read TGTGCCTGGAGTGTGGTCGGGTGGAACACCGGGGAGCTGTTTTTT.

CDR3 amino acids: CASRGRNTEAFF. The DNA of the CDR3 is TGTGCCAGCAGGGGGCGGAACACTGAAGCTTTCTTT. The chain is built from TRBV19 and TRBJ1-1; 8 bases agree with TRBD1. The CDR3 consists of 12 residues. The V gene end was trimmed by 9 bases and the J gene end by 1 base; junction bases not matched to a gene: 1. Germline assignment: CDR1 LNHDA and CDR2 SQIVND (reference sequence).

The CDR3 loop is CASSKPQRPTNEKLFF. The CDR3 DNA reads as TGTGCCAGCAGCAAACCTCAGCGACCAACTAATGAAAAACTGTTTTTT. The V gene is TRBV21-1, the J gene TRBJ1-4. TRBV21-1 is marked as a pseudogene. The CDR3 has 16 amino acids.

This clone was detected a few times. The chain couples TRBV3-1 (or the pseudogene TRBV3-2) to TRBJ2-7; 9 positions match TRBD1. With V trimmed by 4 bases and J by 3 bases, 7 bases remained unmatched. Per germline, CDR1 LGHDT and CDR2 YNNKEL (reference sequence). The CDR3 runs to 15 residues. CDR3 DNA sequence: TGTGCCAGCAGCCTCCAACAGGGGGCTCACTACGAGCAGTACTTC. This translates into CASSLQQGAHYEQYF.

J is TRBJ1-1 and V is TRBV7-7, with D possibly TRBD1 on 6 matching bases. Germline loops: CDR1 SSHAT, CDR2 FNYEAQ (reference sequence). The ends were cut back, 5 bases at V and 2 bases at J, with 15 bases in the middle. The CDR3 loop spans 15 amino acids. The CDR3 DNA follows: TGTGCCAGCAGCCCCCCCAAGGGACATAACACTGAAGCTTTCTTT. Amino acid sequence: CASSPPKGHNTEAFF.

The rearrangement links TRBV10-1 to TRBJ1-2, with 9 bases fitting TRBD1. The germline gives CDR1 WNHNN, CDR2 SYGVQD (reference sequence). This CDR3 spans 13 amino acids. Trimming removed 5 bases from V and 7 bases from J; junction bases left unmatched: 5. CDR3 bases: TGCGCCAGCAGTATGACAGGGGGATTTGGCTACACCTTC. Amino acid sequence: CASSMTGGFGYTF.

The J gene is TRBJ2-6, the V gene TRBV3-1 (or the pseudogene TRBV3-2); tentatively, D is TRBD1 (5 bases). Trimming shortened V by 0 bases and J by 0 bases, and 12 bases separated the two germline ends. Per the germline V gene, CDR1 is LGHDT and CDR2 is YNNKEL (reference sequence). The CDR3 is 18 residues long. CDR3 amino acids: CASSQEVGLFSGANVLTF. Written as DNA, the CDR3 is TGTGCCAGCAGCCAAGAGGTGGGGCTATTCTCTGGGGCCAACGTCCTGACTTTC.

The CDR3 here is CASSLRDRPNYGYTF. DNA for the CDR3: TGTGCCAGCAGCCTCCGGGACAGACCTAACTATGGCTACACCTTC. The rearrangement uses TRBV7-2 and TRBJ1-2; 7 bases match TRBD1. The germline V gene has CDR1 SGHTA and CDR2 FQGNSA. The CDR3 consists of 15 residues. Germline trimming cut 5 bases from V and 0 bases from J; bases unmatched to any gene: 6.

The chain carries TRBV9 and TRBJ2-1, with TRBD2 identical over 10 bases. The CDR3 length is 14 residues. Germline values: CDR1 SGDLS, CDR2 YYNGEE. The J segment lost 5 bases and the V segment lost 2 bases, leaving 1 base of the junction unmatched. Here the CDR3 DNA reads TGTGCCAGCAGCGTTAGCGGGGGGAACAATGAGCAGTTCTTC. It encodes CASSVSGGNNEQFF.

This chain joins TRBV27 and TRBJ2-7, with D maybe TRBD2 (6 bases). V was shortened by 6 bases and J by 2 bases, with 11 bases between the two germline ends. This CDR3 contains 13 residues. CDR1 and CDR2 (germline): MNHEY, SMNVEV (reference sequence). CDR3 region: CASSGTGAYEQYF. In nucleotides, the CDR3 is TGTGCCAGCAGCGGGACGGGAGCCTACGAGCAGTACTTC.

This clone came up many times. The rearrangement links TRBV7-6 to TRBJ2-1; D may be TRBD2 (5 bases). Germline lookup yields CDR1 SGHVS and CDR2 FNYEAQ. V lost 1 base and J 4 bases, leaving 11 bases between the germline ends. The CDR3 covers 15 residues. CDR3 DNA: TGTGCCAGCAGCTTAGAACTAGTGTCATACAATGAGCAGTTCTTC. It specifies CASSLELVSYNEQFF. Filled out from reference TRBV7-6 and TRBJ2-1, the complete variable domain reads GAGVSQSPRYKVTKRGQDVALRCDPISGHVSLYWYRQALGQGPEFLTYFNYEAQQDKSGLPNDRFSAERPEGSISTLTIQRTEQRDSAMYRCASSLELVSYNEQFFGPGTRLTVL.

CDR3 in amino acids: CASSLAGTGGDTQYF. The CDR3 nucleotides are TGCGCCAGCAGCTTGGCGGGGACAGGAGGAGATACGCAGTATTTT. The rearrangement joins TRBV5-1 to TRBJ2-3; 8 bases align to TRBD1. CDR3 size: 15 residues. V lost 0 bases and J lost 5; bases outside the gene matches: 5. CDR1 SGHRS and CDR2 YFSETQ come from the germline V gene.

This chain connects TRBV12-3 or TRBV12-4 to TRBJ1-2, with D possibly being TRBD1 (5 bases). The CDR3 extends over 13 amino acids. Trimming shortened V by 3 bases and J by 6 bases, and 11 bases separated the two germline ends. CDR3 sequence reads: CASSLGPVDGYTF. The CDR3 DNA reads TGTGCCAGCAGTTTGGGGCCAGTTGATGGCTACACCTTC.

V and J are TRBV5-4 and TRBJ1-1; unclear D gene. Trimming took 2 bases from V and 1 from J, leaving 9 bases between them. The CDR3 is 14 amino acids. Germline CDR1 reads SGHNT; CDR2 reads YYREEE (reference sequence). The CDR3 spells CASSFVEGNTEAFF. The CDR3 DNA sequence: TGTGCCAGCAGCTTTGTCGAGGGGAACACTGAAGCTTTCTTT.

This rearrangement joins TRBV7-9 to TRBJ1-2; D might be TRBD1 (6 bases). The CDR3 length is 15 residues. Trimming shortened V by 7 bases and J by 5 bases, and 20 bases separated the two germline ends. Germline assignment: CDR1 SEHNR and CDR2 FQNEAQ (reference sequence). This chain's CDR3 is CASNLGTREAYGYTF. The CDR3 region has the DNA TGTGCCAGCAACTTGGGGACACGGGAGGCTTATGGCTACACCTTC. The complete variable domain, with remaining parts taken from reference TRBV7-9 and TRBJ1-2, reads DTGVSQNPRHKITKRGQNVTFRCDPISEHNRLYWYRQTLGQGPEFLTYFQNEAQLEKSRLLSDRFSAERPKGSFSTLEIQRTEQGDSAMYLCASNLGTREAYGYTFGSGTRLTVV.